The T cell receptor beta chain described here comes from a study of cytomegalovirus exposure and HLA in healthy donors. Overall study findings and caveats: Certain indistinguishable V segments, among them TRBV6-2 and TRBV6-3, were excluded. Common viral pathogens seemed to be connected with several of the most significant clusters, according to a later analysis.

Worth noting for this clone: Its antigen is unknown.

Primers: 60 Vbeta forward and 13 Jbeta reverse. Here immunoSEQ multiplex PCR was the method, and the copy in TCRdb shows in-frame clones only, minus some. The repertoire holds just over 80,000 clones, with about four fifths as singletons. The CDR3 has 13 residues. Germline values: CDR1 MNHNY, CDR2 SVGAGI (reference sequence). Deletions cut 6 bases from V and 1 base from J, with 10 bases between. The receptor was isolated from a man aged 18 to 35 in good health and CMV-seropositive. The rearrangement joins TRBV6-6 to TRBJ2-7; a weak D match, TRBD1 (6 bases). Material for sequencing was PBMCs. The CDR3 sequence is CASSPGQSYEQYF. In DNA, the CDR3 is TGTGCCAGCAGCCCCGGACAGTCCTACGAGCAGTACTTC.